The 5 T cell receptor beta chains below all came from one sample that was sequenced in a study of radiation and T cells in renal cell carcinoma (TCRdb year 2020). The library was generated by the immunoSEQ multiplex PCR assay. Drawn from immuneACCESS, this table holds only the in-frame rearrangements with V and J called that TCRdb kept. Clones are partly lost; checked studies trace under half to an unresolved V gene and leave the rest unexplained. The sample table lists just over 150,000 clones, approximately 86% of them with a count of one. Under 15% of the sample goes to the ten largest clones. Reading the label with the study, this specimen's time point is: blood 2 weeks post-SBRT. In light of the paper, this sample's treatment or condition label describes: 15 Gy SBRT to primary tumor, nephrectomy 4 weeks later. The sample in question was blood, obtained from a patient whose treatment included radiotherapy and nephrectomy. The receptors here all came from a woman aged 50 to 60 with renal cell carcinoma.

This chain joins TRBV7-9 and TRBJ2-7; the D gene is possibly TRBD1 (5 bases). This CDR3 has 14 residues. Trimming removed 1 base from V and 4 bases from J, with 11 bases in between. CDR1 SEHNR and CDR2 FQNEAQ come from the germline V gene (reference sequence). The DNA for the CDR3 is TGTGCCAGCAGCTTAGAGACAGCTCTATACGAGCAGTACTTC. It specifies CASSLETALYEQYF.

The V and J genes are TRBV15 and TRBJ2-5; the D is unclear. There are 12 residues in the CDR3. CDR1 LNHNV and CDR2 YYDKDF come from the germline V gene (reference sequence). Trimming stripped 5 bases from V and 4 bases from J, with 8 bases between. DNA for the CDR3: TGTGCCACCAGCCCCCGGGCAGAGACCCAGTACTTC. As protein: CATSPRAETQYF.

The V gene is TRBV30, the J gene TRBJ2-7; D possibly matches TRBD1 or TRBD2 (5 bases each). Germline-derived CDR1 and CDR2 are GTSNPN and SVGIG (reference sequence). This CDR3 is 14 amino acids long. Between the trimmed V and J ends, which lost 3 bases and 0 bases, there was a span of 12 bases. The CDR3 nucleotides read TGTGCCTGGAGATCAGGGACCTACTCCTACGAGCAGTACTTC. Translating gives CAWRSGTYSYEQYF.

This clone was counted a few times. The rearrangement uses TRBV19 and TRBJ2-7; a weak D match, TRBD2 (7 bases). V was trimmed by 5 bases and J by 4 bases, leaving 24 bases between them. Germline-derived CDR1 and CDR2 are LNHDA and SQIVND (reference sequence). The CDR3 has 17 residues. In DNA form, the CDR3 reads TGTGCCAGTAGTTCCTCCCGGGGCGGGGGCCCCAGATACGAGCAGTACTTC. Its protein product is CASSSSRGGGPRYEQYF.

J is TRBJ1-1 and V is TRBV9, with D hard to call. Trimming stripped 2 bases from V and 4 bases from J, with 15 bases between. The CDR3 extends over 15 amino acids. The germline V gene has CDR1 SGDLS and CDR2 YYNGEE. The chain's CDR3 is CASSVTPRPGTEAFF. As DNA, the CDR3 is TGTGCCAGCAGCGTCACGCCTCGCCCCGGCACTGAAGCTTTCTTT.